This TCR beta chain came from a study of beta chain features in type 1 diabetes. Reverse transcribing all isolated RNA meant expressed TCRB transcripts were sequenced. Clones were sequenced by immunoSEQ multiplex PCR, and TCRdb holds only the in-frame ones, with some missing. The data contain more than 300,000 clones, approximately 9.7% of them seen just once; the ten biggest clones take up roughly 1%. Findings and caveats of the study: TCRB CDR3s from Type 1 diabetes patients were moderately but significantly shorter in all four CD4+ subsets.

The ends were cut back, 3 bases at V and 7 bases at J, with 13 bases in the middle. There are 14 residues in the CDR3. Germline CDR1 ENHRY, CDR2 SYGVKD. This clone appeared a few times. Antigen: not known. Material: central memory CD4+ T cells from blood. The receptor comes from a man aged 30 to 39 with type 1 diabetes. This chain uses TRBV10-3 with TRBJ2-1, with D possibly TRBD2 on 7 matching bases. CDR3: CAISDRGAVNEQFF. CDR3 DNA: TGTGCCATCAGTGACCGGGGGGCCGTAAATGAGCAGTTCTTC.